By proportion, the clone carrying this TCR beta chain is medium-sized (0.01 to 0.1%). Its target is unknown. This beta chain is a stray sequence in a library constructed for alpha chains; its clone size is not meaningful. The data belong to a study of spatial heterogeneity in lung cancer. Study overall: Tumor-region counts of TCR transcripts tracked strongly with a T cell module score from matched bulk RNA-seq.

TCRdb reprocessed the 5' RACE reads via MiXCR and lists one record per CDR3 protein. Of about 3,100 distinct CDR3 sequences listed, 10% to 12% are singletons. Study conclusions and caveats: For expanded intratumoral alpha and beta TCRs, counts tracked tumor mutation counts.

Regarding time point: sample taken at primary tumor resection. Whole RNA, isolated from tumor, nontumor lung or frozen PBMC, was sequenced without prior sorting. Deletions cut 2 bases from V and 2 bases from J, with 10 bases between. The CDR3 covers 15 residues. The V gene is TRBV12-3 or TRBV12-4, the J gene TRBJ2-4; TRBD2 is a possible D gene (5 bases). Material: lung tumor tissue, obtained at surgery. The sequence came from a male donor with early-stage non-small cell lung cancer. CDR3 sequence (DNA): TGTGCCAGCAGTTTACACGGGGAGCCCAAAAACATTCAGTACTTC. It yields the protein CASSLHGEPKNIQYF.